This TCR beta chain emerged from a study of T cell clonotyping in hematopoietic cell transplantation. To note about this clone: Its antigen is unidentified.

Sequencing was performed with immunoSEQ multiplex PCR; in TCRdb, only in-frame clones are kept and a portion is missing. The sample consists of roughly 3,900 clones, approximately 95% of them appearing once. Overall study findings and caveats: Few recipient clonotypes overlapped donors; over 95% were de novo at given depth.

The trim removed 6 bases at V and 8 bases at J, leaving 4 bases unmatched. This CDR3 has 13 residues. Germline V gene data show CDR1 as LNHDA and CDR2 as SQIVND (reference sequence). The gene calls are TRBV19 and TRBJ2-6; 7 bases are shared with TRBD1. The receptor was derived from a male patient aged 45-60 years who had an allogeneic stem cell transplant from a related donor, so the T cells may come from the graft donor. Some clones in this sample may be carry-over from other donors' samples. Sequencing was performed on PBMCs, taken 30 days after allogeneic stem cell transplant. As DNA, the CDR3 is TGTGCCAGTAGCCCGACAGGGACCAACGTCCTGACTTTC. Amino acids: CASSPTGTNVLTF.